Shown below are 20 T cell receptor beta chains from a single sample sequenced in a study of chemoradiotherapy in HPV16-positive cancers. Measured with immunoSEQ multiplex PCR; TCRdb has only the in-frame clones, and not every one. The table records approximately 12,000 clones, approximately 90% of them present only once. The sample in question was blood, obtained from a patient who underwent chemoradiotherapy. The source of these receptors is a human donor with HPV-associated anogenital cancer.

This chain joins TRBV4-1 and TRBJ2-5, with TRBD1 matching over 7 bases. Germline-derived CDR1 and CDR2 are MGHRA and YSYEKL. The CDR3 has 17 amino acids. J gave up 1 base and V 4 bases, and 12 bases lay outside the gene matches. This chain's CDR3 is CASSRGTATNIQETQYF. CDR3 nucleotides: TGCGCCAGCAGCCGGGGGACAGCAACAAATATCCAAGAGACCCAGTACTTC.

This clone was detected once. The V gene is TRBV5-1, the J gene TRBJ2-2, with D maybe TRBD2 (5 bases). V gave up 0 bases and J gave up 8 bases, with 11 bases separating them. Germline V lookup: CDR1 SGHRS, CDR2 YFSETQ. CDR3 size: 14 residues. The CDR3: CASSLGGFTGELFF. CDR3 nucleotides: TGCGCCAGCAGCTTGGGAGGGTTCACTGGGGAGCTGTTTTTT.

The CDR3: CASSTAPLGRTYYGYTF. The CDR3 DNA follows: TGTGCCAGTAGTACCGCACCGCTCGGCAGGACTTACTATGGCTACACCTTC. The chain recombines TRBV19 with TRBJ1-2; D gene ambiguous. The CDR3 is 17 amino acids. Trimming cost V 4 bases and J 3 bases, with 21 bases left between them. The germline V gene has CDR1 LNHDA and CDR2 SQIVND (reference sequence).

This chain connects TRBV15 to TRBJ2-1; tentatively, D is TRBD1 or TRBD2 (6 bases each). Germline lookup yields CDR1 LNHNV and CDR2 YYDKDF (reference sequence). Trimming took 1 base from V and 6 from J, leaving 10 bases between them. The CDR3 runs to 14 residues. CDR3 region: CATSRARGLNEQFF. The CDR3 DNA reads as TGTGCCACCAGCAGAGCACGGGGGCTCAATGAGCAGTTCTTC. Together with reference TRBV15 and TRBJ2-1, the CDR3 gives the full variable domain: DAMVIQNPRYQVTQFGKPVTLSCSQTLNHNVMYWYQQKSSQAPKLLFHYYDKDFNNEADTPDNFQSRRPNTSFCFLDIRSPGLGDTAMYLCATSRARGLNEQFFGPGTRLTVL.

The V gene is TRBV2, the J gene TRBJ1-2; TRBD1 matches at 7 bases. CDR3 length equals 14 residues. Per germline, CDR1 SNHLY and CDR2 FYNNEI. The V and J ends lost 5 bases and 2 bases, in that order; junction bases with no gene match: 5. CDR3 region: CASSHGQENYGYTF. CDR3 DNA: TGTGCCAGCAGTCACGGACAGGAGAACTATGGCTACACCTTC. Full variable domain (outside the CDR3, taken from reference TRBV2 and TRBJ1-2): EPEVTQTPSHQVTQMGQEVILRCVPISNHLYFYWYRQILGQKVEFLVSFYNNEISEKSEIFDDQFSVERPDGSNFTLKIRSTKLEDSAMYFCASSHGQENYGYTFGSGTRLTVV.

This rearrangement joins TRBV27 to TRBJ1-1, with D perhaps TRBD1 (5 bases). This CDR3 region has 14 residues. Germline assignment: CDR1 MNHEY and CDR2 SMNVEV (reference sequence). The V gene lost 3 bases and the J gene lost 5 bases, with 13 bases spanning the gap. In DNA form, the CDR3 reads TGTGCCAGCAGTTTCGCAGGGACCAATACTGAAGCTTTCTTT. It is translated as CASSFAGTNTEAFF.

The J gene is TRBJ2-3, the V gene TRBV9; the D is unclear. The V gene's germline CDR1 is SGDLS and CDR2 YYNGEE. This CDR3 comprises 15 residues. The ends were cut back, 4 bases at V and 0 bases at J, with 12 bases in the middle. CDR3 nucleotides: TGTGCCAGCAGCTTTGATGCGGTTAGCACAGATACGCAGTATTTT. Translated, it gives CASSFDAVSTDTQYF.

The sample holds one count of this clone. This sequence joins TRBV19 and TRBJ1-5; a possible D gene is TRBD1 (5 bases). This CDR3 region has 13 residues. The germline V and J ends were trimmed by 6 bases and 6 bases, with 12 bases remaining between them. In germline, CDR1 is LNHDA, CDR2 SQIVND (reference sequence). The CDR3, as DNA: TGTGCCAGTAGCCCGGGGCTGGCTCAGCCCCAGCATTTT. It specifies CASSPGLAQPQHF.

The count of this clone is one. This chain connects TRBV4-1 to TRBJ2-4; no clear D. The germline V gene has CDR1 MGHRA and CDR2 YSYEKL. V was trimmed by 0 bases and J by 11 bases, leaving 8 bases between them. The CDR3 is 12 residues long. The CDR3 protein is CASSQDFEFQYF. The CDR3 nucleotides are TGCGCCAGCAGCCAAGATTTCGAGTTTCAGTACTTC.

The genes are TRBV27 and TRBJ2-3, with 12 bases that match TRBD2. The germline V gene encodes CDR1 MNHEY and CDR2 SMNVEV (reference sequence). CDR3 length: 17 amino acids. V dropped 4 bases and J dropped 3; count of bases not matched to a gene: 8. CDR3 bases: TGTGCCAGCAGTTCCCGGCTAGCGGGGGGGCGGACAGATACGCAGTATTTT. Protein: CASSSRLAGGRTDTQYF.

V usage is TRBV19 and J usage is TRBJ1-3; D is ambiguous. Germline V gives CDR1 LNHDA, CDR2 SQIVND (reference sequence). The V end was cut by 7 bases, the J end by 2 bases, with 12 bases between. There are 14 residues in the CDR3. This CDR3 reads CASKEGATGNTIYF. DNA for the CDR3: TGTGCCAGTAAGGAGGGAGCGACTGGAAACACCATATATTTT.

This clone showed up just once. The J gene is TRBJ2-7, the V gene TRBV6-5; tentatively, D is TRBD1 (6 bases). The V gene's germline CDR1 is MNHEY and CDR2 SVGAGI. Trimming cost V 0 bases and J 0 bases, with 12 bases left between them. The CDR3 sequence is 16 residues long. CDR3 protein: CASSYSKNRVSYEQYF. CDR3 bases: TGTGCCAGCAGTTACTCTAAAAACAGGGTCTCCTACGAGCAGTACTTC.

This chain joins TRBV18 and TRBJ2-3, with D unresolved. The CDR3 contains 16 residues. Germline CDR1 KGHSH, CDR2 LQKENI. V was cut by 3 bases and J by 7 bases, with 20 bases left in between. CDR3 nucleotides: TGTGCCAGCTCACCCCAAGGAAATGCCCAACCACATACGCAGTATTTT. It codes for CASSPQGNAQPHTQYF.

This rearrangement joins TRBV5-4 to TRBJ2-7; no clear D. CDR3 length: 13 amino acids. The V gene's germline CDR1 is SGHNT and CDR2 YYREEE (reference sequence). Trimming pared 0 bases from V and 3 bases from J, leaving 7 bases between. Here the CDR3 DNA reads TGTGCCAGCAGCTTGGGACACCTCTACGAGCAGTACTTC. Translation: CASSLGHLYEQYF.

The gene calls are TRBV5-6 and TRBJ2-6; the D is unclear. Trimming left V 1 base short and J 3 bases short, with 8 bases between. The CDR3 runs to 15 residues. Germline CDR1 and CDR2: SGHDT and YYEEEE. The CDR3 nucleotides are TGTGCCAGCAGCTTGCAGCGTTATGGGGCCAACGTCCTGACTTTC. As protein: CASSLQRYGANVLTF.

The chain joins TRBV6-1 to TRBJ1-2; a weak D match, TRBD1 (6 bases). The CDR3 has 11 residues. CDR1 and CDR2 (germline): MNHNS, SASEGT. V lost 6 bases and J 13 bases, leaving 15 bases between the germline ends. As DNA, the CDR3 is TGTGCCAGCAGCCGAGGGGGGCTCTTCACCTTC. The encoded protein is CASSRGGLFTF.

The chain couples TRBV7-2 to TRBJ2-3; D might be TRBD1 or TRBD2, each matching 7 bases. V was pared by 5 bases and J by 3 bases, with 12 bases between. This CDR3 region has 14 residues. Germline V gene sequence: CDR1 SGHTA, CDR2 FQGNSA. The CDR3 bases are TGTGCCAGCAGCCCCAGGGGGGGGACAGATACGCAGTATTTT. Encoded protein: CASSPRGGTDTQYF.

The chain employs TRBV11-2 and TRBJ1-5; D is unclear. The CDR3 is 13 residues long. V lost 5 bases to trimming and J lost 7 bases, with 12 bases between them. Germline V lookup: CDR1 SGHAT, CDR2 FQNNGV. The CDR3 reads CASSLTPTQPQHF. CDR3 nucleotide sequence: TGTGCCAGCAGCCTAACCCCGACCCAGCCCCAGCATTTT.

V usage is TRBV9 and J usage is TRBJ2-1; D tentatively reads TRBD1 or TRBD2 (6 bases each). CDR3 length equals 16 residues. Germline CDR1 SGDLS, CDR2 YYNGEE. Trimming pared 5 bases from V and 10 bases from J, leaving 25 bases between. The CDR3 DNA reads TGTGCCAGCAGTCCAGGAGGGGGGCTCCGAACAATCGAGCAGTTCTTC. Its translation is CASSPGGGLRTIEQFF.

This sequence joins TRBV7-9 and TRBJ1-4; D unresolved. Trimming took 4 bases from V and 5 from J, leaving 17 bases between them. Germline V lookup: CDR1 SEHNR, CDR2 FQNEAQ (reference sequence). The CDR3 loop spans 16 amino acids. The CDR3 DNA follows: TGTGCCAGCAGCTCCCGTCGACAAGGGAAGAATGAAAAACTGTTTTTT. Protein sequence: CASSSRRQGKNEKLFF.